The 30 T cell receptor beta chains presented below share a single source sample, sequenced in a study of cytomegalovirus exposure and HLA in healthy donors. Both 60 Vbeta primers and 13 Jbeta primers went into the PCR. Assay used: immunoSEQ multiplex PCR; TCRdb lists only in-frame clones, some missing. The sample lists roughly 110,000 clones, roughly 71% seen once, with around 2.7% in the top ten. Specimen: PBMCs. The source of these receptors is a male donor in good health and CMV-seropositive.

The gene calls are TRBV7-2 and TRBJ2-5, with a possible D match to TRBD1 (6 bases). CDR1 and CDR2 from the germline V gene are SGHTA and FQGNSA. Trimming stripped 5 bases from V and 3 bases from J, with 10 bases between. The CDR3 extends over 13 amino acids. As DNA, the CDR3 is TGTGCCAGCAGCCCCGACAGGAAAGAGACCCAGTACTTC. This encodes CASSPDRKETQYF.

V gene TRBV9 combines with J gene TRBJ2-1; D call uncertain. The V and J ends lost 0 bases and 6 bases respectively, with 7 bases between them. The CDR3 spans 13 residues. Germline CDR1 and CDR2: SGDLS and YYNGEE. The CDR3 nucleotides read TGTGCCAGCAGCGTAGCGACATCCAATGAGCAGTTCTTC. Protein sequence: CASSVATSNEQFF.

This chain uses TRBV19 with TRBJ2-7; tentative D call: TRBD1 (5 bases). V gave up 2 bases and J gave up 7 bases, with 18 bases separating them. The CDR3 is 15 amino acids. Germline-derived CDR1 and CDR2 are LNHDA and SQIVND (reference sequence). This CDR3 reads CASSIRPGLVWEQYF. The CDR3, as DNA: TGTGCCAGTAGTATAAGGCCAGGGCTGGTTTGGGAGCAGTACTTC.

This clone was observed a few times. V and J are TRBV12-5 and TRBJ2-1, with 11 bases identical to TRBD1. The junction had 7 bases not matched to a gene; V was cut back by 5 bases and J by 7 bases. Germline lookup yields CDR1 LGHNT and CDR2 FRNRAP. The CDR3 covers 15 residues. The CDR3 DNA is TGTGCTAGTGGTCAGGACAGGGGGCCTTTGAATGAGCAGTTCTTC. Protein product: CASGQDRGPLNEQFF.

The chain employs TRBV5-1 and TRBJ1-4, with TRBD1 as a possible D gene (5 bases). CDR3 length equals 15 residues. Trimming removed 0 bases from V and 8 bases from J, with 14 bases in between. CDR1 is SGHRS and CDR2 is YFSETQ in the germline V gene. CDR3 DNA: TGCGCCAGCAGCTTGGCCAGCGACAGTCAAGAAAAACTGTTTTTT. Protein product: CASSLASDSQEKLFF.

The rearrangement uses TRBV30 and TRBJ1-1, with D unresolved. The V end was cut by 1 base, the J end by 1 base, with 10 bases between. The CDR3 extends over 14 amino acids. The germline V gene has CDR1 GTSNPN and CDR2 SVGIG (reference sequence). The CDR3 loop reads CAWSAGIRNTEAFF. CDR3 in DNA: TGTGCCTGGAGTGCGGGGATTAGGAACACTGAAGCTTTCTTT.

V usage is TRBV15 and J usage is TRBJ2-5; 7 nucleotides agree with TRBD2. Gene TRBJ2-7 matches the end of the DNA better, so the J call may be wrong. This CDR3 is built from 16 residues. Germline V CDR1 and CDR2: LNHNV, YYDKDF (reference sequence). As DNA, the CDR3 is TGTGCCACCAGCAGACCCAGCGGGGATAGCTCCTACGAGCAGTACTTC. Protein sequence: CATSRPSGDSSYEQYF.

This sequence joins TRBV19 and TRBJ1-5; D remains ambiguous. CDR1 and CDR2 (germline): LNHDA, SQIVND (reference sequence). CDR3 length equals 15 residues. Trimming pared 4 bases from V and 5 bases from J, leaving 15 bases between. The CDR3 DNA sequence: TGTGCCAGTAGTACCCGATTGGCGGAATATCAGCCCCAGCATTTT. Amino acids: CASSTRLAEYQPQHF. Complete variable domain (other parts from reference TRBV19 and TRBJ1-5): DGGITQSPKYLFRKEGQNVTLSCEQNLNHDAMYWYRQDPGQGLRLIYYSQIVNDFQKGDIAEGYSVSREKKESFPLTVTSAQKNPTAFYLCASSTRLAEYQPQHFGDGTRLSIL.

The V call is TRBV19, the J call TRBJ2-7; 13 nucleotides agree with TRBD2. This CDR3 region has 16 residues. Per germline, CDR1 LNHDA and CDR2 SQIVND (reference sequence). V trimming: 5 bases; J trimming: 3 bases; junction bases outside the gene matches: 7. The CDR3 spells CASSSETSGGLYEQYF. In DNA, the CDR3 is TGTGCCAGTAGTTCCGAGACTAGCGGGGGGCTCTACGAGCAGTACTTC.

The gene calls are TRBV4-3 and TRBJ2-2; TRBD2 aligns across 9 bases. CDR3 length: 17 residues. Trimming at V came to 2 bases and at J to 4 bases, leaving 8 bases not matched to a gene. Per germline, CDR1 LGHNA and CDR2 YSLEER. CDR3 nucleotide sequence: TGCGCCAGCAGCCAATCGGCGGGAGGGCCAGTCACCGGGGAGCTGTTTTTT. Translated, it gives CASSQSAGGPVTGELFF.

The rearrangement uses TRBV30 and TRBJ2-2; D may be TRBD1 (6 bases). The V end lost 0 bases, the J end lost 14 bases, and 13 bases lay between the germline ends. CDR1 and CDR2 (germline): GTSNPN, SVGIG (reference sequence). The CDR3 is made up of 12 amino acids. The CDR3 loop reads CAWSVRQGQLFF. CDR3 coding DNA: TGTGCCTGGAGTGTACGCCAGGGGCAACTGTTTTTT. The full variable domain, its missing parts supplied by reference TRBV30 and TRBJ2-2, is SQTIHQWPATLVQPVGSPLSLECTVEGTSNPNLYWYRQAAGRGLQLLFYSVGIGQISSEVPQNLSASRPQDRQFILSSKKLLLSDSGFYLCAWSVRQGQLFFGEGSRLTVL.

This chain joins TRBV7-6 and TRBJ2-6, with D maybe TRBD2 (5 bases). Per germline, CDR1 SGHVS and CDR2 FNYEAQ. CDR3 length: 17 amino acids. V lost 2 bases and J 1 base, leaving 12 bases between the germline ends. CDR3: CASSLSAGFSGANVLTF. DNA for the CDR3: TGTGCCAGCAGCTTATCGGCGGGCTTTTCTGGGGCCAACGTCCTGACTTTC.

The chain employs TRBV6-1 and TRBJ1-2; possible D gene TRBD1, 6 bases. Germline assignment: CDR1 MNHNS and CDR2 SASEGT. There are 14 residues in the CDR3. The V and J ends lost 6 bases and 4 bases respectively, with 15 bases between them. CDR3 loop: CASSPTTGLYGYTF. As DNA, the CDR3 is TGTGCCAGCAGCCCGACGACAGGACTCTATGGCTACACCTTC.

This chain uses TRBV5-1 with TRBJ2-2; D is unclear. Germline CDR1 and CDR2: SGHRS and YFSETQ. Deletions cut 0 bases from V and 6 bases from J, with 9 bases between. The CDR3 sequence is 14 residues long. The CDR3 DNA sequence: TGCGCCAGCAGCTTGGTCGAACAGTCCGGGGAGCTGTTTTTT. As protein: CASSLVEQSGELFF.

The chain uses TRBV7-9 and TRBJ2-7, with D perhaps matching TRBD2 (5 bases). CDR3 size: 14 residues. The germline gives CDR1 SEHNR, CDR2 FQNEAQ (reference sequence). V was pared by 1 base and J by 4 bases, with 11 bases between. The CDR3 sequence is CASSLGGESYEQYF. CDR3 DNA: TGTGCCAGCAGCTTAGGGGGAGAAAGTTACGAGCAGTACTTC.

The chain carries TRBV4-3 and TRBJ1-5; D not resolved. This CDR3 is built from 16 residues. Trimming removed 1 base at V and 0 bases at J, with 10 bases between. Germline V gene data show CDR1 as LGHNA and CDR2 as YSLEER. In nucleotides, the CDR3 is TGCGCCAGCAGCCAAGTTTTCAGGAATAGCAATCAGCCCCAGCATTTT. Its translation is CASSQVFRNSNQPQHF.

The chain employs TRBV4-3 and TRBJ2-1; D unresolved. Trimming took off 4 bases at V and 7 bases at J, with 11 bases between the two ends. Germline V gives CDR1 LGHNA, CDR2 YSLEER. CDR3 size: 13 residues. CDR3 nucleotide sequence: TGCGCCAGCAGCCCCCTGTTCGCGAATGAGCAGTTCTTC. Residues: CASSPLFANEQFF.

The chain employs TRBV5-1 and TRBJ2-3, with 10 positions matching TRBD2. V shed 7 bases, J shed 3 bases, and the junction held 5 bases outside the gene matches. The CDR3 totals 14 residues. CDR1 SGHRS and CDR2 YFSETQ come from the germline V gene. CDR3 nucleotides: TGCGCCAGCTCTAGCGGGAGTTGGACAGATACGCAGTATTTT. Protein: CASSSGSWTDTQYF.

V gene TRBV28 combines with J gene TRBJ1-1; the match to TRBD1 covers 7 bases. CDR1 and CDR2 (germline): MDHEN, SYDVKM. This CDR3 comprises 16 residues. Unmatched junction bases numbered 7, after V lost 3 bases and J lost 0 bases. CDR3 region: CASSFSSGTVNTEAFF. The CDR3 nucleotides read TGTGCCAGCAGTTTTTCCTCCGGGACAGTGAACACTGAAGCTTTCTTT.

The rearrangement joins TRBV21-1 to TRBJ1-4; whether TRBD1, the table's D call, matches the DNA was not checked. TRBV21-1 constitutes a pseudogene. The CDR3 length is 16 residues. In DNA form, the CDR3 reads TGTGCCAGCAGCGGACAAACAGTCGTTGGTAGGGAAAAACTGTTTTTT. It codes for CASSGQTVVGREKLFF.

V is TRBV6-6 and J is TRBJ1-5; 7 bases align to TRBD1. With 0 bases clipped from V and 5 bases from J, the junction kept 4 bases outside the gene matches. CDR1 is MNHNY, CDR2 SVGAGI, per germline (reference sequence). This CDR3 is 15 amino acids long. The CDR3 spells CASSYSRGRDQPQHF. CDR3 coding DNA: TGTGCCAGCAGTTACTCTAGGGGGCGAGATCAGCCCCAGCATTTT.

This rearrangement joins TRBV28 to TRBJ2-7; D remains unclear. V shed 1 base and J shed 9 bases, with 10 bases lying between them. CDR1 is MDHEN and CDR2 is SYDVKM in the germline V gene. CDR3 length: 12 residues. The CDR3 sequence: CASSLSGLTQYF. CDR3 DNA sequence: TGTGCCAGCAGTTTATCAGGTCTCACGCAGTACTTC.

The chain uses TRBV18 and TRBJ2-5; 8 nucleotides agree with TRBD1. V was pared by 6 bases and J by 5 bases, with 8 bases of the junction left unmatched. The CDR3 sequence is 14 residues long. The V gene's germline CDR1 is KGHSH and CDR2 LQKENI. The DNA of the CDR3 is TGTGCCAGCTCGCTAGGACAGGGACGGGAGACCCAGTACTTC. Amino acid sequence: CASSLGQGRETQYF.

The gene calls are TRBV5-4 and TRBJ1-6; weak D call: TRBD1 (5 bases). CDR1 is SGHNT, CDR2 YYREEE, per germline (reference sequence). The V gene lost 7 bases and the J gene lost 6 bases, with 14 bases spanning the gap. CDR3 length: 14 amino acids. CDR3 in amino acids: CASRGGTANSPLHF. The CDR3 region has the DNA TGTGCCAGCCGCGGCGGGACGGCTAATTCACCCCTCCACTTT.

The J gene is TRBJ2-4, the V gene TRBV28, with 7 bases matching TRBD1. Germline V gene data show CDR1 as MDHEN and CDR2 as SYDVKM. This CDR3 has 14 amino acids. V was clipped by 5 bases and J by 6 bases; unmatched bases: 7. The CDR3 DNA is TGTGCCAGCAGTCAGACAGGGTATGGAAACATTCAGTACTTC. It is translated as CASSQTGYGNIQYF.

This clone was seen a single time. The chain joins TRBV6-1 to TRBJ1-5, with no clear D. The V end lost 1 base, the J end lost 0 bases, and 16 bases lay between the germline ends. In germline, CDR1 is MNHNS, CDR2 SASEGT. This CDR3 is built from 18 residues. The CDR3 spells CASSEEVPAGYSNQPQHF. Written as DNA, the CDR3 is TGTGCCAGCAGTGAAGAGGTCCCTGCCGGGTATAGCAATCAGCCCCAGCATTTT.

The chain has TRBV6-1 and TRBJ2-1; D is ambiguous. The V gene's germline CDR1 is MNHNS and CDR2 SASEGT. The CDR3 is 12 residues long. V shed 6 bases and J shed 8 bases, with 11 bases lying between them. DNA of the CDR3: TGTGCCAGCAGGGGCAATTGGTATGAGCAGTTCTTC. Protein sequence: CASRGNWYEQFF.

The chain uses TRBV29-1 and TRBJ1-1, with D perhaps matching TRBD1 (5 bases). The CDR3 spans 15 residues. The V end was cut by 7 bases, the J end by 1 base, with 19 bases between. The germline V gene has CDR1 SQVTM and CDR2 ANQGSEA. The CDR3 DNA reads TGCAGCGGAGTATCCCAAAGGAGGGGGAACACTGAAGCTTTCTTT. Protein sequence: CSGVSQRRGNTEAFF.

This rearrangement joins TRBV7-9 to TRBJ2-7; possibly TRBD1 for D (6 bases). Germline lookup yields CDR1 SEHNR and CDR2 FQNEAQ (reference sequence). V shed 1 base and J shed 3 bases, with 13 bases lying between them. The CDR3 extends over 15 amino acids. The CDR3 reads CASSLVSNRVYEQYF. CDR3 nucleotides: TGTGCCAGCAGCTTAGTCTCTAACAGGGTCTACGAGCAGTACTTC.

V and J are TRBV4-2 and TRBJ1-4; perhaps TRBD1 as D (5 bases). Germline loops: CDR1 LGHNA, CDR2 YNFKEQ. V was trimmed by 1 base and J by 2 bases, leaving 20 bases between them. CDR3 size: 19 residues. CDR3 region: CASSQGRDGGSRTNEKLFF. CDR3 nucleotides: TGTGCCAGCAGCCAAGGGCGGGACGGGGGTTCTCGCACTAATGAAAAACTGTTTTTT.